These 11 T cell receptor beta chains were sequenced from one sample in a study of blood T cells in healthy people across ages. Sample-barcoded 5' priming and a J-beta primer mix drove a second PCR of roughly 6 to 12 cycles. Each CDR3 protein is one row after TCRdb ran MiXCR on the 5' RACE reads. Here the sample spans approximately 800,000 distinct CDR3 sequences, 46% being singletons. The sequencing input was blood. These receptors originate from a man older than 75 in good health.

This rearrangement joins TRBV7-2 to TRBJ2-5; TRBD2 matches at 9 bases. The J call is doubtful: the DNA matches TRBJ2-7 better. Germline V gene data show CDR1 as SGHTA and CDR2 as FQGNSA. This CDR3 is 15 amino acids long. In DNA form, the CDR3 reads TGTGCCAGCAGCACTACATCGACTAGCGGCTACGAGCAGTACTTC. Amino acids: CASSTTSTSGYEQYF.

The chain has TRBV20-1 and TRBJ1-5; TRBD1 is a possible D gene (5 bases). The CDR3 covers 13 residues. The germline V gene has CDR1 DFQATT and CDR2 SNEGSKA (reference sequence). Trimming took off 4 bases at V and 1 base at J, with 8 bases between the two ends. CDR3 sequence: CSATRQSNQPQHF. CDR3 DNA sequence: TGCAGTGCTACTAGACAGAGCAATCAGCCCCAGCATTTT.

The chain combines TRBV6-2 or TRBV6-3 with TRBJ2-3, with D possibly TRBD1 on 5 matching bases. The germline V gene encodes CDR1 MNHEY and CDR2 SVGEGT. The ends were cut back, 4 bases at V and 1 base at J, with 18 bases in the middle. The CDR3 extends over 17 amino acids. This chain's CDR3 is CASSSYDSPTGTDTQYF. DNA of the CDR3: TGTGCCAGCAGTTCTTACGACAGTCCAACTGGCACAGATACGCAGTATTTT.

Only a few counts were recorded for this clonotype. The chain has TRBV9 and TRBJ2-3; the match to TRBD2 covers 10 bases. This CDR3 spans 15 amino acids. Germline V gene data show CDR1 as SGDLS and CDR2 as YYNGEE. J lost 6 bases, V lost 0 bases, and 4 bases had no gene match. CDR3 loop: CASSVGLAGVDTQYF. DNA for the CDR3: TGTGCCAGCAGCGTAGGTCTAGCGGGAGTGGATACGCAGTATTTT.

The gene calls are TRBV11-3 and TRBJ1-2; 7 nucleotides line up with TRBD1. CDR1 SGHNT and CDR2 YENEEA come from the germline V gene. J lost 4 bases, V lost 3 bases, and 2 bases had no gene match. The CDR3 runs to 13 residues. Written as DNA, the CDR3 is TGTGCCAGCAGCTTTAACAGGGGCTATGGCTACACCTTC. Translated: CASSFNRGYGYTF.

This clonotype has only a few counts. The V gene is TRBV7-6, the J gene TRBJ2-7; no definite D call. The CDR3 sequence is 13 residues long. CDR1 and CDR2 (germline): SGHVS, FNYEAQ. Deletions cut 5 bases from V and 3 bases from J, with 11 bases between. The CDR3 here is CASSPQEDYEQYF. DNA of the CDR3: TGTGCCAGCAGCCCTCAAGAGGACTACGAGCAGTACTTC.

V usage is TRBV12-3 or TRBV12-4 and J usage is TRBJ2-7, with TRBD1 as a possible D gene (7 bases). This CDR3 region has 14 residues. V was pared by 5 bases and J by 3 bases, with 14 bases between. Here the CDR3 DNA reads TGTGCCAGCAGTGTGAACCAGGGGGGCTACGAGCAGTACTTC. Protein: CASSVNQGGYEQYF.

The CDR3 bases are TGTGCCAGCAGCTTAAAGGAAAAACTGTTTTTT. It is translated as CASSLKEKLFF. This chain links TRBV11-3 with TRBJ1-4; unclear D gene. V dropped 2 bases and J dropped 8 bases, with 3 bases sitting between them. Germline V gives CDR1 SGHNT, CDR2 YENEEA. The CDR3 loop spans 11 amino acids.

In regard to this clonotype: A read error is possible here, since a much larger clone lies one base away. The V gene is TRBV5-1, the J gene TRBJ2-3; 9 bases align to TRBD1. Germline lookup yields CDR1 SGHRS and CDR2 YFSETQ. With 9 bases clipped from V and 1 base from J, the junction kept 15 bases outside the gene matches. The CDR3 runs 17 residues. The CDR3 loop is CANRAAGTGIRTDTQYF. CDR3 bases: TGCGCCAACAGAGCAGCCGGGACAGGGATCCGCACAGATACGCAGTATTTT. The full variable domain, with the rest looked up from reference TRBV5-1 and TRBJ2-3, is KAGVTQTPRYLIKTRGQQVTLSCSPISGHRSVSWYQQTPGQGLQFLFEYFSETQRNKGNFPGRFSGRQFSNSRSEMNVSTLELGDSALYLCANRAAGTGIRTDTQYFGPGTRLTVL.

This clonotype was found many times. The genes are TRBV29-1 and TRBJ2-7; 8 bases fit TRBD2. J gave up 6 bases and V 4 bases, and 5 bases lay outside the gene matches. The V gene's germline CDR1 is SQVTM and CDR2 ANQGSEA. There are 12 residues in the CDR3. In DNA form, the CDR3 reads TGCAGCGTTGGAGCGGGAGCGCGCGAGCAGTACTTC. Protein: CSVGAGAREQYF.

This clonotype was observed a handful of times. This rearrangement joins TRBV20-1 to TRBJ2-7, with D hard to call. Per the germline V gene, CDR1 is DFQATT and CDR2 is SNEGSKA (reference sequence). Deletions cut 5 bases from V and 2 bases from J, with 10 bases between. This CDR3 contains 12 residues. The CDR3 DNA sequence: TGCAGTGCTTCCGATGGGCCCTACGAGCAGTACTTC. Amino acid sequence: CSASDGPYEQYF.